The rows below give T cell receptor beta chains drawn from one sample of a study of control samples from healthy donors and cancer patients. Assay: immunoSEQ multiplex PCR; the TCRdb copy retains only in-frame clones and omits some. The sample yields fewer than 45,000 clones, 85% to 95% seen once. The sequencing sample was made of PBMCs. The receptors were sampled from a woman aged 40 to 49 with head and neck cancer. CDR3s leave out the opening cysteine and the closing phenylalanine or tryptophan. The order of the fields is V gene, CDR3 protein.

>TRBV24-1
ATSDSIFQDRVVVAF
>TRBV6-5
ASSPSGSFRYEQY
>TRBV18
ASSTGGWNEQF
>TRBV11-3
ASSPRREGRETQY
>TRBV3-1/TRBV3-2
ASSQGKTQY
>TRBV28
ASSLIPRVPSGSVGEQF
>TRBV6-5
ASSYDIYSGNTIY
>TRBV5-4
ASSSGNADTQY
>TRBV10-3
AISPTSASNQPQH
>TRBV6-5
ASSGQGAGNTIY
>TRBV30
AWSRKGPGTGRNIQY
>TRBV19
ASSPSGNTIY
>TRBV18
ASSPPRRTSGMGETQY
>TRBV19
ASSRTADGSYGYT
>TRBV28
ASSLIREDQPQH
>TRBV15
ATSREGSSYEQY
>TRBV5-1
ASSLLTGGLGYGYT
>TRBV7-9
ASSLAPSRLRLGEKLF
>TRBV14
ASSQGQYTEAF
>TRBV6-5
ASAPGPYNTEAF
>TRBV5-1
ASRKGSGELF
>TRBV19
ASSRGFSLSNEKLF
>TRBV5-4
ASSFGGLASSYEQY
>TRBV25-1
ASSEAGRTEQY
>TRBV12-3/TRBV12-4
ASRRTGYGYT
>TRBV29-1
SGRETTGELF
>TRBV6-5
ASRREGHYAGELF